This T cell receptor beta chain was identified during a study of T cell responses to AZD1222 COVID-19 vaccine (dated by TCRdb to the early 2020s). For the study in its entirety: TCR sequencing covered fewer than 250 trial participants: 200 to 210 given two doses of AZD1222 and 26 given two doses of MenACWY control vaccine. Trial participants were enrolled by age into subgroups of 18-55, 56-69 and 70-plus years, and 148, 28 and 57 TCR-sequenced participants, respectively, were included in these subgroups.

Looking up the germline V gene (reference sequence) yields CDR1 LNHDA and CDR2 SQIVND. Trimmed from V: 8 bases; trimmed from J: 7 bases; junction bases lacking a gene match: 10. The CDR3, cysteine through phenylalanine, is 15 amino acids long. CDR3 DNA only is kept here, 45 bases in frame from base 1. What this sample's time point label stands for: about 28 days (+/-7) after the second vaccine dose. AZD1222 recipients given second doses at about 4 weeks or at about 12 weeks were pooled, since spike-specific TCR depth and breadth were not found to differ between the two schedules. Vaccinee samples came from UK trials COV001 and COV002, including a single-blind randomized controlled phase 2/3 trial of AZD1222 (ChAdOx1 nCoV-19) in healthy adults. For TCRbeta chain sequencing, PBMC samples were collected from trial participants at day 0 and at day 28 after the second dose. The CDR3 regions of human TCRbeta chains were subjected to immunosequencing. In the paper's pipeline: TCRs in the repertoires were matched against a reference library of SARS-CoV-2-specific TCRs that had been generated with the MIRA antigen-specificity platform. Breadth was defined as the fraction of unique TCRs that were SARS-CoV-2-associated. Depth was defined as the fraction of total T cells that were SARS-CoV-2-associated. Each spike-specific TCR was assigned to its reactive spike region and to a CD4 or CD8 class using the MIRA data. Log10-transformed breadth and depth values were compared by one-way ANOVA with Sidak's multiple comparisons tests. In TCRdb, the immuneACCESS table is reduced to in-frame sequences with V and J assigned. These tables do not hold every clone; where another copy was compared, an unresolved V gene accounts for under half, and the others remain unexplained. The V and J calls and the clone size are those of that table, but D and trimming were determined from the DNA. Across this sample there are some 150,000 clones, with 80% to 95% seen only once. The biggest ten clones account for 3.5% to 4.5% of the sample.

General conclusions and limits of the study: After two AZD1222 doses, both the breadth and the depth of spike-specific TCRs were significantly higher than at day 0 and than in MenACWY recipients. No day 14 peak-response samples were available, so repertoires were characterized only after the peak T cell response. In the small 56-69-year group, the increase in depth fell short of significance, most likely because of low power. Participants were mostly white British and included more females than males, and it was suggested by the authors that clonal diversity may have been underestimated. Conclusions about previously exposed vaccinees are limited because only 6 or 7 AZD1222 recipients were SARS-CoV-2 seropositive at baseline. Reportedly, almost half of the unique spike-specific TCRs recognized epitopes lying outside the regions that are mutated in the B.1.351 and B.1.1.7 variants. The vaccine-associated CD4 TCRs covered the entire spike protein, and the dominant responses fell in regions 160-218 and 743-854.

Concerning this clone itself: The antigen this receptor binds is unknown. No much larger clone exists at a distance of one base, and base qualities are not known.

The starting material was peripheral blood, obtained 28 days after the second AZD1222 dose. This clonotype originated in an adult who received the AZD1222 COVID-19 vaccine. This sequence uses TRBV19 and TRBJ1-4; TRBD1 lines up with 10 middle nucleotides. The nucleotides are TGTGCCAGTTCGGACAGGGGGGGAATAATTGAAAAACTGTTTTTT. Translation gives CASSDRGGIIEKLFF.